The clone carrying this T cell receptor beta chain was observed a handful of times. Its antigen is unknown. V shed 5 bases and J shed 2 bases, with 13 bases lying between them. Germline lookup yields CDR1 SGHTA and CDR2 FQGNSA. This CDR3 has 15 amino acids. Then a second PCR, running about 6 to 11 cycles, was carried out with a sample-barcoded 5' primer and a J-beta primer mix. TCRdb reprocessed the 5' RACE reads with MiXCR, giving one entry per CDR3 protein. The sample includes more than 1.4 million distinct CDR3 sequences, 42% of them seen just once. At least 5.5 micrograms of total RNA were extracted per sample. This entry belongs to a study of blood T cells in healthy people across ages. Overall study findings and caveats: The CMV status of each donor remained undetermined, and this could have confounded shifts in expanded clonotypes.

This receptor was taken from a woman under 30 in good health. The chain recombines TRBV7-2 with TRBJ2-1, with D possibly called TRBD1 or TRBD2 (5 bases each). Sequencing was done on a sample of blood. DNA of the CDR3: TGTGCCAGCAGCAACCGGGACCAAGCCTACAATGAGCAGTTCTTC. Its translation is CASSNRDQAYNEQFF.